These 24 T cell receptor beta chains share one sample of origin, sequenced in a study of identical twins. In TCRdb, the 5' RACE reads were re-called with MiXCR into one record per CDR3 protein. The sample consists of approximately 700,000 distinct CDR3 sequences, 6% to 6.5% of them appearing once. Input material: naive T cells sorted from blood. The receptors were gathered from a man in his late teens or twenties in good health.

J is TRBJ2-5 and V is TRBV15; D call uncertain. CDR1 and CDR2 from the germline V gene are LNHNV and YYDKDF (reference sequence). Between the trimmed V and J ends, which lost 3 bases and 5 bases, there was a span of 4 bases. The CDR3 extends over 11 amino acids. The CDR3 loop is CATSRRETQYF. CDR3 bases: TGTGCCACCAGCAGGCGGGAGACCCAGTACTTC.

The CDR3 DNA is TGCAGTGCCAATACGGGGGCGGGCGTTGAGCAGTTCTTC. It is translated as CSANTGAGVEQFF. This chain links TRBV20-1 with TRBJ2-1; D could derive from TRBD1 or TRBD2 (6 bases each). Trimming pared 6 bases from V and 9 bases from J, leaving 18 bases between. Germline V CDR1 and CDR2: DFQATT, SNEGSKA (reference sequence). The CDR3 has 13 residues.

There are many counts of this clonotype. The CDR3 protein is CASSLLELLETQYF. The CDR3 DNA is TGTGCCAGCAGTTTATTGGAGCTTTTGGAGACCCAGTACTTC. The V and J genes are TRBV12-3 or TRBV12-4 and TRBJ2-5; D ambiguous. The CDR3 has 14 residues. With 2 bases removed from V and 5 bases from J, the gap between germline ends came to 12 bases.

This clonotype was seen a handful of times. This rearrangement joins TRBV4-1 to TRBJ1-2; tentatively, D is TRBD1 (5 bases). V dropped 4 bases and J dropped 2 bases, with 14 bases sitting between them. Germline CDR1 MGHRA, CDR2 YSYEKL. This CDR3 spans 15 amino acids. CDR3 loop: CASSPSGDSNYGYTF. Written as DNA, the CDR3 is TGCGCCAGCAGCCCCTCGGGGGACTCCAACTATGGCTACACCTTC.

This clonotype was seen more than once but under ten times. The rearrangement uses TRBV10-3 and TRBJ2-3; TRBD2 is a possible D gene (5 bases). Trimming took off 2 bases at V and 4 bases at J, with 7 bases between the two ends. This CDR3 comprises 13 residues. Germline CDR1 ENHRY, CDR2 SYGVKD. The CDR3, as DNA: TGTGCCATCAGTGAGGAGGGCCCAGATACGCAGTATTTT. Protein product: CAISEEGPDTQYF.

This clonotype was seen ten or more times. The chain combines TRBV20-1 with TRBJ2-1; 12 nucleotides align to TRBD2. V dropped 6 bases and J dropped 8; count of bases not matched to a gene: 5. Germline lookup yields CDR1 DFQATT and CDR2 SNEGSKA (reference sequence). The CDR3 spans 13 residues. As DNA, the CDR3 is TGCAGTGCCACTAGCGGGAGGTTTGATGAGCAGTTCTTC. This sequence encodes CSATSGRFDEQFF.

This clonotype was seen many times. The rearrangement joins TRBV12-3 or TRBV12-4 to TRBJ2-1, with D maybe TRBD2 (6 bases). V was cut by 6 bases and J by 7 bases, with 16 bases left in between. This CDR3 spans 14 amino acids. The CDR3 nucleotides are TGTGCCAGCAGAAGCCTAGCGCCCGGGAATGAGCAGTTCTTC. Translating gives CASRSLAPGNEQFF.

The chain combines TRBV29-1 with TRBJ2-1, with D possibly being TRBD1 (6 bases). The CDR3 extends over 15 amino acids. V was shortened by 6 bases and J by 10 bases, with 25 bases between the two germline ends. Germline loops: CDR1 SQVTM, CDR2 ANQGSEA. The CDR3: CSVMFMYLGQFEQFF. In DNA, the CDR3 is TGCAGCGTAATGTTCATGTACCTCGGACAGTTCGAGCAGTTCTTC.

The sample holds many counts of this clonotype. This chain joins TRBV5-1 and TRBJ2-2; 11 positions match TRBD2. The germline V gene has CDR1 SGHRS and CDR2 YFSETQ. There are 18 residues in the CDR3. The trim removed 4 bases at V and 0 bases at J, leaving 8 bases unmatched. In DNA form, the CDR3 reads TGCGCCAGCAGCCCACTAGCGGGAGTCCACGCGAACACCGGGGAGCTGTTTTTT. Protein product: CASSPLAGVHANTGELFF. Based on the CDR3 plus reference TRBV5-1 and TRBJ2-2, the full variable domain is KAGVTQTPRYLIKTRGQQVTLSCSPISGHRSVSWYQQTPGQGLQFLFEYFSETQRNKGNFPGRFSGRQFSNSRSEMNVSTLELGDSALYLCASSPLAGVHANTGELFFGEGSRLTVL.

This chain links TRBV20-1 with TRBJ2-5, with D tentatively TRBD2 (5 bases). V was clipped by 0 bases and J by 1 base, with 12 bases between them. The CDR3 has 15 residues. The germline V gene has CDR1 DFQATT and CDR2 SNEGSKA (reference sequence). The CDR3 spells CSARDGAGGQETQYF. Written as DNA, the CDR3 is TGCAGTGCTAGAGATGGCGCAGGAGGCCAAGAGACCCAGTACTTC.

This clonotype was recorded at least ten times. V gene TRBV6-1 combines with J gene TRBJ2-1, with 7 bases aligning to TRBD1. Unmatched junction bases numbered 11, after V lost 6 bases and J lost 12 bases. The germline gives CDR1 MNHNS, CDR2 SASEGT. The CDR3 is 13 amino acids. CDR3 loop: CASRGQSTRWQFF. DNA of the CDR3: TGTGCCAGCAGGGGACAGAGTACTAGGTGGCAGTTCTTC.

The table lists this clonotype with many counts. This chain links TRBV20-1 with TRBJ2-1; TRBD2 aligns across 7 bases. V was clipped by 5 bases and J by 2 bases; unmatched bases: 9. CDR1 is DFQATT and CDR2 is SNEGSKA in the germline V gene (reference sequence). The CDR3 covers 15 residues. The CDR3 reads CSAPSSSGTYNEQFF. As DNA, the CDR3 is TGCAGTGCTCCCTCATCTAGCGGTACCTACAATGAGCAGTTCTTC.

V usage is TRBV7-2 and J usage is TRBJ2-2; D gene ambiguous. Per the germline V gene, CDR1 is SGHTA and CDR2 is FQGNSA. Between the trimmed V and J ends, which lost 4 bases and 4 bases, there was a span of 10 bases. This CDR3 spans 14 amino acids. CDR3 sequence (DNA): TGTGCCAGCAGCTACGCCGGGTCCACCGGGGAGCTGTTTTTT. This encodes CASSYAGSTGELFF.

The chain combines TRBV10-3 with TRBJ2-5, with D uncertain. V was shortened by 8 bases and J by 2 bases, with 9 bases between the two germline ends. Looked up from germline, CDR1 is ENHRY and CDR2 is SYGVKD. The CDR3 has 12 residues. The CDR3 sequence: CAIGRKQETQYF. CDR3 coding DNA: TGTGCCATCGGGCGTAAGCAAGAGACCCAGTACTTC.

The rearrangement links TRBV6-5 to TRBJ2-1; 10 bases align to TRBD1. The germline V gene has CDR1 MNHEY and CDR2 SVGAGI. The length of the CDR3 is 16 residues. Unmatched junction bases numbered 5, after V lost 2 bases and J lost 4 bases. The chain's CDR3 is CASSYAPGQGYNEQFF. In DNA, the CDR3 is TGTGCCAGCAGTTACGCGCCGGGACAGGGGTACAATGAGCAGTTCTTC.

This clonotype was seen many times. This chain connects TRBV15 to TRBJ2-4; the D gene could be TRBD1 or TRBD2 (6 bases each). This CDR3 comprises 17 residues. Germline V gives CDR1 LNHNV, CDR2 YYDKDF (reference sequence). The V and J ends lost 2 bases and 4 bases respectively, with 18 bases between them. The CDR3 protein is CATSRNAGPDRKNIQYF. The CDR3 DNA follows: TGTGCCACCAGCAGAAATGCGGGACCGGACAGAAAAAACATTCAGTACTTC.

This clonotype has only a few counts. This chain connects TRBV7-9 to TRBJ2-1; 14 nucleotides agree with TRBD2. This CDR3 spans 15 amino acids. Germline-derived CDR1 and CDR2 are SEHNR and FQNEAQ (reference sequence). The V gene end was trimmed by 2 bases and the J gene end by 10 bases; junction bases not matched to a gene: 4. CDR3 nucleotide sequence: TGTGCCAGCAGCTTACCGGGACTAGCGGGGGAGGAGCAGTTCTTC. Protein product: CASSLPGLAGEEQFF.

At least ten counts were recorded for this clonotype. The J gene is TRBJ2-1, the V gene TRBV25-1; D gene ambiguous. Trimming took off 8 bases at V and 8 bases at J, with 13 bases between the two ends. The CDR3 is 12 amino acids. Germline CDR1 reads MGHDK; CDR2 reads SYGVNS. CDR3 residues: CASSPTGYEQFF. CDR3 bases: TGTGCCAGCTCACCTACCGGTTATGAGCAGTTCTTC.

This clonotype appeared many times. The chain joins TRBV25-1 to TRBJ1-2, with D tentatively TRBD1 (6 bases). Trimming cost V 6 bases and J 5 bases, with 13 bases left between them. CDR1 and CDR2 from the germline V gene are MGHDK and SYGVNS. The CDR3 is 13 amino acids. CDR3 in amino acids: CASSGTGFYGYTF. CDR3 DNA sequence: TGTGCCAGCAGCGGAACAGGGTTTTATGGCTACACCTTC.

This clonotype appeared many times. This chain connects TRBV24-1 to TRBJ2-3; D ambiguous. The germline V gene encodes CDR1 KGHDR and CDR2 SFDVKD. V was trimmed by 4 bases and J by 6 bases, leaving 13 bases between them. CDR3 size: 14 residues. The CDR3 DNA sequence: TGTGCCACCAGTGACCCCCTCCTCTGGGATACGCAGTATTTT. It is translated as CATSDPLLWDTQYF.

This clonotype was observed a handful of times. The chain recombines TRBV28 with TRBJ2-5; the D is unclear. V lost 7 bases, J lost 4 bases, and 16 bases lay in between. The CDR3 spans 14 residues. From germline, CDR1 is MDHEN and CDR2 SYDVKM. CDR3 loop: CASTPSADTETQYF. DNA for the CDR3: TGTGCCAGCACCCCCTCGGCCGATACAGAGACCCAGTACTTC.

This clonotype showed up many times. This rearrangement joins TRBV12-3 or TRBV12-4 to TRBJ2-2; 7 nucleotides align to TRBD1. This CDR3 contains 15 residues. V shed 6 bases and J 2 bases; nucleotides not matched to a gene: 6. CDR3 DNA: TGTGCCAGCAGAACCGGGACAGCAAACACCGGGGAGCTGTTTTTT. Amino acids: CASRTGTANTGELFF.

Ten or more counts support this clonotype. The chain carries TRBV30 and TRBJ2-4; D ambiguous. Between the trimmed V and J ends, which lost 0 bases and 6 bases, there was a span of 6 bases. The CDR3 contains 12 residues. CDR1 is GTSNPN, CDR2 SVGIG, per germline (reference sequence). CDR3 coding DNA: TGTGCCTGGAGTGTTATCGGAAACATTCAGTACTTC. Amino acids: CAWSVIGNIQYF.

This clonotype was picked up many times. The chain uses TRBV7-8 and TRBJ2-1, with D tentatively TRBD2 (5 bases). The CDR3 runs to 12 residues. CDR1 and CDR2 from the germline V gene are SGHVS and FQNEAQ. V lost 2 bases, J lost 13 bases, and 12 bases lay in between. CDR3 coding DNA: TGTGCCAGCAGCTTAAAAAGCGGATCCCAGTTCTTC. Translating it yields CASSLKSGSQFF.